Listed below are T cell receptor beta chains from one sample, sequenced in a study of Graves' ophthalmopathy and Graves' hyperthyroidism. TCRdb itself ran the multiplex PCR reads through MiXCR, one entry per CDR3 protein. Here the sample spans hundreds of thousands of distinct CDR3 sequences, 35% to 50% being singletons. Material: peripheral blood. These receptors all come from an adult man with Graves' ophthalmopathy. Both conserved end residues are part of each CDR3. The D gene is left open where the match is weak. Only some rows state a clone size, as once, few, many or a class for expanded clones.

D,J,V,size,CDR3,DNA
.,TRBJ1-5,TRBV7-9,many,CASSRDRSPQHF,TGTGCCAGCAGTCGAGACAGGTCGCCCCAGCATTTT
TRBD1,TRBJ1-2,TRBV27,.,CASSETGGTNYGYTF,TGTGCCAGCAGTGAAACAGGGGGAACTAACTATGGCTACACCTTC
.,TRBJ1-3,TRBV12-3/TRBV12-4,few,CASRRQSSGNTIYF,TGTGCCAGCAGAAGACAGAGCTCTGGAAACACCATATATTTT
.,TRBJ1-2,TRBV6-1,many,CASSEAISGNYGYTF,TGTGCCAGCAGTGAAGCAATCTCAGGGAACTATGGCTACACCTTC
.,TRBJ1-1,TRBV20-1,many,CSARQGSAFF,TGCAGTGCTAGGCAGGGGAGCGCTTTCTTT
.,TRBJ2-2,TRBV7-9,many,CASSSSTNTGELFF,TGTGCCAGCAGCAGCTCCACAAACACCGGGGAGCTGTTTTTT
.,TRBJ2-5,TRBV7-9,.,CASSSRRVYETQYF,TGTGCCAGCAGCTCAAGGAGGGTATACGAGACCCAGTACTTC
TRBD1,TRBJ1-5,TRBV18,.,CASSPDREYGQPQHF,TGTGCCAGCTCACCTGACAGGGAGTATGGTCAGCCCCAGCATTTT
.,TRBJ2-7,TRBV4-1,many,CASSPSPRYF,TGCGCCAGCAGCCCTTCTCCTCGGTACTTC
.,TRBJ2-2,TRBV10-3,.,CAISERHTGELFF,TGTGCCATCAGTGAGCGACACACCGGGGAGCTGTTTTTT
TRBD1,TRBJ2-7,TRBV10-3,.,CASTLQGYYEQYF,TGTGCCAGCACCTTACAGGGGTACTACGAGCAGTACTTC
TRBD2,TRBJ2-7,TRBV10-3,many,CAISTGTSGMTYEQYF,TGTGCCATCAGCACTGGGACTAGCGGCATGACCTACGAGCAGTACTTC
.,TRBJ2-5,TRBV25-1,.,CANSIPPQRHGETQYF,TGTGCCAACTCAATCCCCCCACAGCGGCACGGCGAGACCCAGTACTTC
.,TRBJ2-5,TRBV7-9,many,CASSKTLETSLETQYF,TGTGCCAGCAGCAAAACCTTGGAGACTTCCTTAGAGACCCAGTACTTC
.,TRBJ1-1,TRBV30,few,CAWSVQRDTEAFF,TGTGCCTGGAGTGTACAGAGGGACACTGAAGCTTTCTTT
.,TRBJ1-6,TRBV2,.,CVSSRDSGSGSPLHF,TGTGTCAGCAGCCGGGACTCCGGGTCAGGTTCACCCCTCCACTTT
.,TRBJ2-5,TRBV7-9,.,CASSAVWGETQYF,TGTGCCAGCAGTGCGGTTTGGGGGGAGACCCAGTACTTC
TRBD1,TRBJ1-5,TRBV29-1,.,CSLEGQPNQPQHF,TGCAGCTTGGAGGGACAGCCTAATCAGCCCCAGCATTTT
.,TRBJ1-4,TRBV7-6,once,CASSSRGIDEKLFF,TGTGCCAGCAGCTCCAGGGGAATCGATGAAAAACTGTTTTTT
TRBD1,TRBJ1-2,TRBV25-1,.,CASSESMGTGKGYGYTF,TGTGCCAGCAGTGAATCCATGGGGACAGGGAAAGGATATGGCTACACCTTC
.,TRBJ2-6,TRBV4-3,many,CASGRSGANVLTF,TGCGCCAGCGGACGCTCTGGGGCCAACGTCCTGACTTTC
.,TRBJ1-1,TRBV7-9,many,CASSNPGEAFF,TGTGCCAGCAGCAACCCGGGCGAAGCTTTCTTT
.,TRBJ2-7,TRBV7-9,.,CASSLNRGGTYEQYF,TGTGCCAGCAGTTTAAACAGGGGGGGGACCTACGAGCAGTACTTC
TRBD1,TRBJ1-2,TRBV7-2,once,CASSFPPGQGNYGYTF,TGTGCCAGCAGCTTCCCCCCGGGACAGGGGAACTATGGCTACACCTTC
.,TRBJ1-5,TRBV7-2,many,CASSWETGNQPQHF,TGTGCCAGCAGCTGGGAGACAGGCAATCAGCCCCAGCATTTT
.,TRBJ2-1,TRBV19,once,CASSAPGNEQFF,TGTGCCAGTAGTGCCCCCGGCAATGAGCAGTTCTTC
TRBD1,TRBJ1-6,TRBV5-5,once,CASSLAGQNYNSPLHF,TGTGCCAGCAGCCTAGCGGGACAGAACTATAATTCACCCCTCCACTTT
.,TRBJ2-6,TRBV29-1,once,CSVRWNTGANVLTF,TGCAGCGTTCGTTGGAACACTGGGGCCAACGTCCTGACTTTC
.,TRBJ1-3,TRBV12-3/TRBV12-4,many,CASQSSGNTIYF,TGTGCCAGTCAGAGCTCTGGAAACACCATATATTTT
TRBD2,TRBJ2-7,TRBV10-3,.,CAIRTSGDSSYEQYF,TGTGCCATCAGGACTAGCGGGGACAGCTCCTACGAGCAGTACTTC
.,TRBJ1-1,TRBV20-1,.,CSARQLNTEAFF,TGCAGTGCTAGACAGCTAAACACTGAAGCTTTCTTT
TRBD2,TRBJ2-7,TRBV4-2,few,CASSQTDGRGSYEQYF,TGTGCCAGCAGCCAGACGGACGGGAGGGGGTCCTACGAGCAGTACTTC
.,TRBJ2-7,TRBV20-1,many,CSARGGGEQYF,TGCAGTGCTAGAGGAGGGGGCGAGCAGTACTTC
TRBD1,TRBJ2-7,TRBV20-1,.,CSAGTVCEQYF,TGCAGTGCCGGGACAGTCTGCGAGCAGTACTTC
TRBD1,TRBJ1-1,TRBV7-2,many,CASSDRGRGTEAFF,TGTGCCAGCAGCGACAGGGGGAGAGGCACTGAAGCTTTCTTT
TRBD1,TRBJ1-2,TRBV15,many,CATSRGGTGTLFGYTF,TGTGCCACCAGCAGAGGTGGGACAGGGACGCTCTTTGGCTACACCTTC
.,TRBJ1-3,TRBV4-2,many,CASSQMDRGNTIYF,TGTGCCAGCAGCCAAATGGACAGAGGAAACACCATATATTTT
.,TRBJ1-1,TRBV10-3,.,CAISESAGDPMNTEAFF,TGTGCCATCAGTGAGTCTGCAGGGGACCCTATGAACACTGAAGCTTTCTTT
.,TRBJ2-2,TRBV27,.,CASSLRGQPRERGELFF,TGTGCCAGCAGTTTAAGGGGTCAGCCCCGCGAGAGAGGGGAGCTGTTTTTT
TRBD2,TRBJ2-2,TRBV9,.,CASSAPLSGGTGELFF,TGTGCCAGCAGCGCCCCTCTTTCGGGGGGCACCGGGGAGCTGTTTTTT
TRBD2,TRBJ2-7,TRBV20-1,.,CSASSSGLLPYEQYF,TGCAGTGCTAGCTCTAGCGGGTTACTACCCTACGAGCAGTACTTC
TRBD2,TRBJ2-7,TRBV7-2,many,CASSFSGTSGTFGEQYF,TGTGCCAGCAGCTTTTCGGGGACTAGCGGTACGTTTGGCGAGCAGTACTTC
.,TRBJ2-6,TRBV14,.,CASSQDTQDSSGANVLTF,TGTGCCAGCAGCCAAGATACACAGGATAGCTCTGGGGCCAACGTCCTGACTTTC
TRBD1,TRBJ2-5,TRBV19,.,CASSGIPGGTQETQYF,TGTGCCAGTAGTGGAATACCAGGGGGCACCCAAGAGACCCAGTACTTC
.,TRBJ2-1,TRBV29-1,.,CSVVALNNEQFF,TGCAGCGTTGTCGCTCTAAACAATGAGCAGTTCTTC
.,TRBJ1-2,TRBV10-3,.,CAISDRTGYTF,TGTGCCATCAGTGACCGGACGGGCTACACCTTC
TRBD1,TRBJ1-6,TRBV6-1,.,CASSEDFWDRYNSPLHF,TGTGCCAGCAGTGAAGATTTTTGGGACAGGTATAATTCACCCCTCCACTTT
.,TRBJ2-6,TRBV27,few,CASSWLGSGANVLTF,TGTGCCAGCAGCTGGCTGGGGTCTGGGGCCAACGTCCTGACTTTC
.,TRBJ2-7,TRBV7-2,many,CASMAGVDEQYF,TGTGCCAGCATGGCAGGGGTCGACGAGCAGTACTTC
.,TRBJ2-2,TRBV5-6,few,CASSQMKRWETGELFF,TGTGCCAGCAGCCAAATGAAGCGTTGGGAAACCGGGGAGCTGTTTTTT
.,TRBJ2-3,TRBV24-1,few,CATTDTGDGTDTQYF,TGTGCCACCACAGACACGGGGGACGGCACAGATACGCAGTATTTT
.,TRBJ2-5,TRBV7-2,many,CASSLVRGETQYF,TGTGCCAGCAGCTTAGTCAGGGGAGAGACCCAGTACTTC
.,TRBJ1-5,TRBV10-3,many,CAISERDGQPQHF,TGTGCCATCAGTGAGCGGGACGGCCAGCCCCAGCATTTT